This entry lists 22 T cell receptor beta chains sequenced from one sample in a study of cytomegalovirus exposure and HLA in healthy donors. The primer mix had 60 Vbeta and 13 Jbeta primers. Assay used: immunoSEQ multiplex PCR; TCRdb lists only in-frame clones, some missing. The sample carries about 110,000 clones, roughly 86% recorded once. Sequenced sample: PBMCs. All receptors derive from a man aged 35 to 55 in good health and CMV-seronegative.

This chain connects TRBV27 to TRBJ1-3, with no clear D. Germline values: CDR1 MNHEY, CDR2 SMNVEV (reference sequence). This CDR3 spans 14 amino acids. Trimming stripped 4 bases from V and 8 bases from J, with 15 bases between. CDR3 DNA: TGTGCCAGCAGTTCCACAACGGGGTTAGACACCATATATTTT. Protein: CASSSTTGLDTIYF.

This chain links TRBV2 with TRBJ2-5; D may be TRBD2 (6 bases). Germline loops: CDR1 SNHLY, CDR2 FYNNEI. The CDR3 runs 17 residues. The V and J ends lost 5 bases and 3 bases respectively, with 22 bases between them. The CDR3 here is CASSPTGTTSGEETQYF. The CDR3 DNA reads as TGTGCCAGCAGTCCGACGGGGACGACTAGTGGGGAAGAGACCCAGTACTTC.

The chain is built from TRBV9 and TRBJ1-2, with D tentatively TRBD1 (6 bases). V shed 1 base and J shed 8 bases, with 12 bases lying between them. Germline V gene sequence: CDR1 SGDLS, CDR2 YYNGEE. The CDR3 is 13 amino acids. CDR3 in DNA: TGTGCCAGCAGCGTACAACAGGGCGGCGGCTACACCTTC. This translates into CASSVQQGGGYTF. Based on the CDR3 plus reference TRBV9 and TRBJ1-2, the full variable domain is DSGVTQTPKHLITATGQRVTLRCSPRSGDLSVYWYQQSLDQGLQFLIQYYNGEERAKGNILERFSAQQFPDLHSELNLSSLELGDSALYFCASSVQQGGGYTFGSGTRLTVV.

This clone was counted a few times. The chain's CDR3 is CASSLVGTGESEAFF. The CDR3 DNA reads as TGTGCCAGCAGCTTGGTCGGGACAGGGGAATCTGAAGCTTTCTTT. The V call is TRBV5-6, the J call TRBJ1-1, with 10 bases aligning to TRBD1. Losses at the gene ends were 0 bases for V and 6 bases for J; bases not matched to a gene: 5. Germline loops: CDR1 SGHDT, CDR2 YYEEEE. The CDR3 loop spans 15 amino acids.

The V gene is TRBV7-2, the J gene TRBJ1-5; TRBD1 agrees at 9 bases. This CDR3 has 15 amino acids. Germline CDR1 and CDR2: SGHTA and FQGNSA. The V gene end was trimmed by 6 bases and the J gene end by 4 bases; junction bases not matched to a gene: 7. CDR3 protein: CASRPGTGTNQPQHF. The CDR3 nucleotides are TGTGCCAGCAGGCCGGGGACAGGGACTAATCAGCCCCAGCATTTT.

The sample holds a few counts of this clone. CDR3 DNA sequence: TGTGCCTGGAGTGTATCCATGAACACTGAAGCTTTCTTT. Translation: CAWSVSMNTEAFF. The chain couples TRBV30 to TRBJ1-1; D ambiguous. Trimming removed 0 bases from V and 0 bases from J, with 5 bases in between. There are 13 residues in the CDR3. Per the germline V gene, CDR1 is GTSNPN and CDR2 is SVGIG (reference sequence).

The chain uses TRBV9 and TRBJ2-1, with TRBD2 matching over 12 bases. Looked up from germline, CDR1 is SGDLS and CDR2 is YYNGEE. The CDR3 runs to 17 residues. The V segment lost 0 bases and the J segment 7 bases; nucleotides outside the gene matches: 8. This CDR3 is CASSVALAGGYGNEQFF. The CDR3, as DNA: TGTGCCAGCAGCGTAGCTCTAGCGGGGGGGTATGGGAATGAGCAGTTCTTC.

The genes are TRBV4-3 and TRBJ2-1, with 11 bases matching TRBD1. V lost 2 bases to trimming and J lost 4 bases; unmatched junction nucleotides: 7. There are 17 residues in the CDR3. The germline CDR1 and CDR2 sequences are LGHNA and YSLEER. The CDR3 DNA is TGCGCCAGCAGCCAAACTATAGGGACAGGGGGGTACAATGAGCAGTTCTTC. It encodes CASSQTIGTGGYNEQFF.

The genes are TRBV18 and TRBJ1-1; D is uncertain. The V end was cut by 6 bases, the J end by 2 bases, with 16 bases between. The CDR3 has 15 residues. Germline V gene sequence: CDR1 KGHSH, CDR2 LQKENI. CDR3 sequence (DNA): TGTGCCAGCTCCCCTCGGGAGAGCCCAAACACTGAAGCTTTCTTT. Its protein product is CASSPRESPNTEAFF. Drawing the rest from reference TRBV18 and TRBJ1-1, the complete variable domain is NAGVMQNPRHLVRRRGQEARLRCSPMKGHSHVYWYRQLPEEGLKFMVYLQKENIIDESGMPKERFSAEFPKEGPSILRIQQVVRGDSAAYFCASSPRESPNTEAFFGQGTRLTVV.

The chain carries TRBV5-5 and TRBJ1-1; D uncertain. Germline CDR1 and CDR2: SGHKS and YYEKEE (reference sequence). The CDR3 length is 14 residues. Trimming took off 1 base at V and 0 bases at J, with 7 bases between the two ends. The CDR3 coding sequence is TGTGCCAGCAGCTTGAGGACTCTGAACACTGAAGCTTTCTTT. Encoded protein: CASSLRTLNTEAFF. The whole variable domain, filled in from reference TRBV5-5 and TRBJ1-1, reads DAGVTQSPTHLIKTRGQQVTLRCSPISGHKSVSWYQQVLGQGPQFIFQYYEKEERGRGNFPDRFSARQFPNYSSELNVNALLLGDSALYLCASSLRTLNTEAFFGQGTRLTVV.

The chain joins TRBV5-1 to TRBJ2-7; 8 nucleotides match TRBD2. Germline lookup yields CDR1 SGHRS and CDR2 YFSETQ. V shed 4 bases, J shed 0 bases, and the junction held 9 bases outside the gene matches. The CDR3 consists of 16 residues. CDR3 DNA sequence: TGCGCCAGCAGCACGGGGGGGCTAAGTAGCTCCTACGAGCAGTACTTC. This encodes CASSTGGLSSSYEQYF.

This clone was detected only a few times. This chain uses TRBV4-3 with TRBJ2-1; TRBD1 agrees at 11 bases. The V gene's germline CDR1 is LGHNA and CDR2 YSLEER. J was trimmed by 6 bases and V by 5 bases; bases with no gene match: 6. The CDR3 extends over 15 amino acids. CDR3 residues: CASSARDRGGNEQFF. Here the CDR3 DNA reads TGCGCCAGCAGCGCCCGGGACAGGGGGGGCAATGAGCAGTTCTTC.

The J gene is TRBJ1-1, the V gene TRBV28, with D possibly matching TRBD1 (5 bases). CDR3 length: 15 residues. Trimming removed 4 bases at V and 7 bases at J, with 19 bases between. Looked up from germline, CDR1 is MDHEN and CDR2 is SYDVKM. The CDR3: CASSSPGGALIEAFF. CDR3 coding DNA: TGTGCCAGCAGTTCTCCGGGGGGTGCTTTAATTGAAGCTTTCTTT.

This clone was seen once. The DNA for the CDR3 is TGCGCCAGCAGCCAAGATCTAGACAGCAATCAGCCCCAGCATTTT. Encoded protein: CASSQDLDSNQPQHF. This chain links TRBV4-3 with TRBJ1-5, with no clear D. The CDR3 runs to 15 residues. The V end was cut by 0 bases, the J end by 1 base, with 7 bases between. Germline V lookup: CDR1 LGHNA, CDR2 YSLEER.

The CDR3 nucleotides are TGTGCCAGCAGTTACCTGACCACAGGCGTAAATTCACCCCTCCACTTT. Translation: CASSYLTTGVNSPLHF. V is TRBV6-5 and J is TRBJ1-6, with a possible D match to TRBD1 (5 bases). The CDR3 runs 16 residues. Germline CDR1 is MNHEY and CDR2 is SVGAGI. The V and J ends lost 2 bases and 7 bases respectively, with 15 bases between them.

The CDR3 DNA reads TGTGCCAGCAGCTTCCGGACTAGCGCCTACGAGCAGTACTTC. It is translated as CASSFRTSAYEQYF. The chain has TRBV7-8 and TRBJ2-7; TRBD2 matches at 9 bases. Germline V gene sequence: CDR1 SGHVS, CDR2 FQNEAQ. V lost 3 bases, J lost 2 bases, and 2 bases stayed unmatched. This CDR3 spans 14 amino acids.

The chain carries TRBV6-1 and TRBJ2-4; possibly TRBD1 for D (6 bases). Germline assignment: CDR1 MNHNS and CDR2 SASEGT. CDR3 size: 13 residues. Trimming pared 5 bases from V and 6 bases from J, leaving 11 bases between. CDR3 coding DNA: TGTGCCAGCAGTAGGGACATAAGAAACATTCAGTACTTC. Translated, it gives CASSRDIRNIQYF.

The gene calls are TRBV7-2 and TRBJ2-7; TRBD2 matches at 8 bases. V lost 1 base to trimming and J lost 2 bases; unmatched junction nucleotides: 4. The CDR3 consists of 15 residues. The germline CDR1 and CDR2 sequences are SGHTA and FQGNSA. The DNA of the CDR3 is TGTGCCAGCAGCTTAGTTCGGGGGGGTCCCTACGAGCAGTACTTC. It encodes CASSLVRGGPYEQYF.

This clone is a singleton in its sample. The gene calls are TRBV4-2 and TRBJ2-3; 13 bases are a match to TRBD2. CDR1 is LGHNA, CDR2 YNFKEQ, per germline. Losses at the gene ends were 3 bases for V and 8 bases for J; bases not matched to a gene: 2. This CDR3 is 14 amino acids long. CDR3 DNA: TGTGCCAGCAGCCAGGGACTAGCGGGGCTTACGCAGTATTTT. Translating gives CASSQGLAGLTQYF.

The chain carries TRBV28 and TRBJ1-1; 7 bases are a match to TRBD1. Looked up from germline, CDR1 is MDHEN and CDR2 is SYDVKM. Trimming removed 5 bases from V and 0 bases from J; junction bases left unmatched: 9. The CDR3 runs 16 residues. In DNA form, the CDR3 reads TGTGCCAGCAGTCTCGAGGGACAGAGAATGAACACTGAAGCTTTCTTT. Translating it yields CASSLEGQRMNTEAFF.

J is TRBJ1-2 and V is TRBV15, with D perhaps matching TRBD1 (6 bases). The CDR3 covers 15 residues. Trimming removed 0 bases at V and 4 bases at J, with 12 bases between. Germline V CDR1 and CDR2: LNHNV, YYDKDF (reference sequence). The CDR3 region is CATSRDRQGFYGYTF. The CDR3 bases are TGTGCCACCAGCAGAGATCGTCAGGGGTTCTATGGCTACACCTTC.

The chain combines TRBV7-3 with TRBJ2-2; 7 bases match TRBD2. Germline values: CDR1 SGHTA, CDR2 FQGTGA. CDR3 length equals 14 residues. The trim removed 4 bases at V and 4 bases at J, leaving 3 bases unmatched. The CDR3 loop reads CASSWGGSTGELFF. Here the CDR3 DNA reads TGTGCCAGCAGCTGGGGGGGTAGCACCGGGGAGCTGTTTTTT.